This T cell receptor (beta chain) was recorded in a study of control samples from healthy donors and cancer patients. Profiling relied on immunoSEQ multiplex PCR, and the TCRdb table lists in-frame clones only, not all of them. The sample contains roughly 70,000 clones, 94% of which appear only once. V gave up 2 bases and J gave up 6 bases, with 10 bases separating them. The CDR3 spans 13 residues. Germline V gene data show CDR1 as MNHNS and CDR2 as SASEGT. The source is a woman aged 30 to 39 in good health. The V gene is TRBV6-1, the J gene TRBJ1-2; TRBD1 might be the D (6 bases). The sequenced sample consisted of blood. The CDR3 loop reads CASSENRDDGYTF. CDR3 nucleotide sequence: TGTGCCAGCAGTGAAAACAGGGACGATGGCTACACCTTC.